The 26 T cell receptor beta chains given below trace back to one sample, sequenced in a study of T cell repertoires in cytomegalovirus infection. TCRdb redid the calling of the reads with MiXCR, one entry per CDR3 protein. The sample carries hundreds of thousands of distinct CDR3 sequences, around 31% recorded once. No antigen has been assigned to these receptors. The sequencing used cultured CD8+ T cells from PBMCs, collected from culture after CMV antigen stimulation. These receptor sequences come from a human donor in good health (CMV status not recorded). Some clones in this sample may be carry-over from other donors' samples.

Concerning this clonotype itself: Since no conserved phenylalanine or tryptophan closes the CDR3, a read error is the likely cause. This chain uses TRBV11-3 with TRBJ2-7, with no clear D. CDR1 and CDR2 (germline): SGHNT, YENEEA. The CDR3 is made up of 13 amino acids. The germline V and J ends were trimmed by 3 bases and 5 bases, with 11 bases remaining between them. The CDR3 protein is CASSLAEGNEQYS. The CDR3, as DNA: TGTGCCAGCAGCTTGGCCGAAGGGAACGAGCAGTACTCC.

This clonotype was counted many times. The rearrangement uses TRBV7-2 and TRBJ1-2, with D unclear. V lost 1 base and J lost 8, with 8 bases in between. The germline CDR1 and CDR2 sequences are SGHTA and FQGNSA. CDR3 size: 12 residues. This CDR3 is CASSLDGEGYTF. Written as DNA, the CDR3 is TGTGCCAGCAGCTTAGACGGGGAGGGCTACACCTTC. Full variable domain (missing parts from reference TRBV7-2 and TRBJ1-2): GAGVSQSPSNKVTEKGKDVELRCDPISGHTALYWYRQSLGQGLEFLIYFQGNSAPDKSGLPSDRFSAERTGGSVSTLTIQRTQQEDSAVYLCASSLDGEGYTFGSGTRLTVV.

In this sample, this clonotype turned up a few times. The chain employs TRBV11-2 and TRBJ2-7, with TRBD2 as a possible D gene (6 bases). Germline CDR1 is SGHAT and CDR2 is FQNNGV. This CDR3 is built from 15 residues. Deletions cut 5 bases from V and 0 bases from J, with 14 bases between. CDR3 in DNA: TGTGCCAGCAGCCCGGGGGAGTCGGCCTCCTACGAGCAGTACGTC. Protein sequence: CASSPGESASYEQYV.

CDR3 nucleotides: TGTGCCAGCAGTTACTCCCGGGACAGAAGCTACAATGAGCAGTTCTTC. This gives the protein CASSYSRDRSYNEQFF. This chain connects TRBV6-2 or TRBV6-3 to TRBJ2-1; 7 positions agree with TRBD1. V lost 0 bases to trimming and J lost 3 bases; unmatched junction nucleotides: 5. Per germline, CDR1 MNHEY and CDR2 SVGEGT. The length of the CDR3 is 16 residues.

This clonotype was found a few times. This sequence joins TRBV5-5 and TRBJ2-3; 10 bases align to TRBD1. The CDR3 has 15 residues. Trimming removed 4 bases from V and 3 bases from J; junction bases left unmatched: 5. Germline lookup yields CDR1 SGHKS and CDR2 YYEKEE (reference sequence). The CDR3 loop is CASSATGQGTDTQYF. In DNA, the CDR3 is TGTGCCAGCAGCGCAACGGGACAGGGGACAGATACGCAGTATTTT.

The V and J genes are TRBV20-1 and TRBJ2-4, with D possibly matching TRBD2 (6 bases). Per germline, CDR1 DFQATT and CDR2 SNEGSKA (reference sequence). CDR3 length: 15 amino acids. Trimming cost V 0 bases and J 1 base, with 10 bases left between them. The CDR3: CSARDRGEAKNIQYF. The CDR3 DNA reads TGCAGTGCTAGAGATCGCGGGGAGGCCAAAAACATTCAGTACTTC.

This clonotype was found a few times. The chain joins TRBV4-1 to TRBJ2-1; the D gene is possibly TRBD2 (7 bases). CDR1 and CDR2 (germline): MGHRA, YSYEKL. V was pared by 4 bases and J by 1 base, with 17 bases between. This CDR3 region has 17 residues. The CDR3 protein is CASSRIGGLGSYNEQFF. The DNA of the CDR3 is TGCGCCAGCAGCCGAATCGGGGGGCTAGGATCCTACAATGAGCAGTTCTTC.

The J gene is TRBJ1-5, the V gene TRBV7-2, with D uncertain. Germline CDR1 SGHTA, CDR2 FQGNSA. V lost 0 bases, J lost 0 bases, and 6 bases lay in between. The CDR3 runs to 15 residues. CDR3 sequence: CASSLAGSSNQPQHF. Here the CDR3 DNA reads TGTGCCAGCAGCTTAGCTGGGTCTAGCAATCAGCCCCAGCATTTT.

This clonotype appeared a few times. The chain is built from TRBV5-1 and TRBJ2-3; 9 positions agree with TRBD1. J gave up 5 bases and V 7 bases, and 17 bases lay outside the gene matches. CDR1 and CDR2 (germline): SGHRS, YFSETQ. This CDR3 has 17 amino acids. CDR3 in DNA: TGCGCCAGCTGTAACCCCGGGACAGGGTTCATGGGAGATACGCAGTATTTT. This gives the protein CASCNPGTGFMGDTQYF.

About this clonotype itself: A much larger clone sits a single nucleotide away, making a read error possible. The missing conserved phenylalanine or tryptophan at the end of this CDR3 makes a read error likely. The chain recombines TRBV7-6 with TRBJ2-7, with unresolved D. Germline V lookup: CDR1 SGHVS, CDR2 FNYEAQ. CDR3 length: 14 amino acids. Trimming took 1 base from V and 1 from J, leaving 8 bases between them. The CDR3 sequence is CASSLEAGSYEQYY. As DNA, the CDR3 is TGTGCCAGCAGCTTAGAGGCAGGTTCCTACGAGCAGTACTAC.

This clonotype was seen only a few times. The chain has TRBV20-1 and TRBJ2-1, with 7 bases lining up with TRBD1. The CDR3 is 15 amino acids. The V and J ends lost 5 bases and 0 bases, in that order; junction bases with no gene match: 7. Germline CDR1 is DFQATT and CDR2 is SNEGSKA (reference sequence). CDR3 in DNA: TGCAGTGCTCCTACGACAGGGAGCTCCTACAATGAGCAGTTCTTC. It codes for CSAPTTGSSYNEQFF.

The table lists this clonotype with a few counts. This rearrangement joins TRBV7-2 to TRBJ2-5; 7 positions match TRBD2. The junction had 14 bases not matched to a gene; V was cut back by 3 bases and J by 4 bases. Per germline, CDR1 SGHTA and CDR2 FQGNSA. The CDR3 runs to 17 residues. The CDR3: CASSFERDYPTGETQYF. CDR3 bases: TGTGCCAGCAGCTTTGAAAGGGACTATCCTACGGGAGAGACCCAGTACTTC.

This clonotype was observed a few times. V and J are TRBV4-1 and TRBJ2-7; possibly TRBD1 for D (5 bases). V lost 3 bases and J lost 2, with 11 bases in between. The CDR3 runs to 14 residues. In germline, CDR1 is MGHRA, CDR2 YSYEKL. CDR3 region: CASSQGGHTYEQYV. CDR3 bases: TGCGCCAGCAGCCAGGGTGGACACACCTACGAGCAGTACGTC.

This clonotype was picked up a small number of times. This chain joins TRBV6-5 and TRBJ1-2; a possible D gene is TRBD1 (5 bases). V lost 0 bases, J lost 3 bases, and 14 bases lay in between. Germline loops: CDR1 MNHEY, CDR2 SVGAGI. CDR3 length: 16 amino acids. This chain's CDR3 is CASSYSGGGVDYGYTF. CDR3 DNA sequence: TGTGCCAGCAGTTACTCCGGGGGAGGGGTGGACTATGGCTACACCTTC.

This sequence joins TRBV4-3 and TRBJ2-1; no clear D gene. CDR3 length: 14 residues. The V and J ends lost 1 base and 4 bases respectively, with 8 bases between them. Germline V gene lookup returns CDR1 LGHNA and CDR2 YSLEER. The CDR3 spells CASSQGTQYNEQFF. The DNA of the CDR3 is TGCGCCAGCAGCCAAGGTACACAATACAATGAGCAGTTCTTC.

This clonotype was found a few times. The chain combines TRBV6-1 with TRBJ2-2; 9 nucleotides align to TRBD1. Per germline, CDR1 MNHNS and CDR2 SASEGT. Trimming cost V 7 bases and J 6 bases; bases outside gene matches: 6. This CDR3 is built from 14 residues. CDR3 residues: CASTPGTGSGELFF. The CDR3 DNA is TGTGCCAGCACCCCCGGGACAGGGTCCGGGGAGCTGTTTTTT.

The table lists this clonotype with a few counts. This chain connects TRBV5-6 to TRBJ1-1; the D is unclear. Between the trimmed V and J ends, which lost 2 bases and 0 bases, there was a span of 14 bases. This CDR3 has 16 residues. Germline loops: CDR1 SGHDT, CDR2 YYEEEE. CDR3 sequence reads: CASSFYYGQMNTEAFF. Written as DNA, the CDR3 is TGTGCCAGCAGCTTCTATTACGGTCAGATGAACACTGAAGCTTTCTTT.

This clonotype was counted once. The chain links TRBV6-5 to TRBJ2-1; no clear D gene. Per germline, CDR1 MNHEY and CDR2 SVGAGI. The CDR3 runs to 17 residues. V dropped 0 bases and J dropped 5 bases, with 17 bases sitting between them. The CDR3 here is CASSYSTLDLTNNEQFF. The CDR3 region has the DNA TGTGCCAGCAGTTACTCGACATTGGACCTTACGAACAATGAGCAGTTCTTC.

This clonotype has ten or more counts. The chain recombines TRBV6-1 with TRBJ2-1; 14 bases are a match to TRBD2. Losses at the gene ends were 7 bases for V and 8 bases for J; bases not matched to a gene: 16. The CDR3 has 18 residues. The germline V gene has CDR1 MNHNS and CDR2 SASEGT. CDR3 nucleotide sequence: TGTGCCAGCACTGAGACTAGCGGGGGGGCTCTTTTTGATCATGAGCAGTTCTTC. Protein sequence: CASTETSGGALFDHEQFF.

This clonotype has a count of ten or more. Mismatch with germline at one junction end may stem from a read error. The chain has TRBV7-8 and TRBJ1-1; D is unresolved. The length of the CDR3 is 12 residues. CDR1 and CDR2 (germline): SGHVS, FQNEAQ. The CDR3 DNA sequence: TGTGCCAGCAGTTTAGAGAGGACTGAAGCTTTCTTT. Translating it yields CASSLERTEAFF.

This clonotype showed up just a few times. The chain uses TRBV7-6 and TRBJ2-7; 10 nucleotides line up with TRBD1. The germline V gene has CDR1 SGHVS and CDR2 FNYEAQ. The CDR3 has 16 residues. The V and J ends lost 1 base and 4 bases, in that order; junction bases with no gene match: 7. The CDR3 bases are TGTGCCAGCAGCTTAGTCCGGACAGGGGGGATGTACGAGCAGTACGTC. Its translation: CASSLVRTGGMYEQYV.

The rearrangement uses TRBV6-2 or TRBV6-3 and TRBJ1-5; D possibly corresponds to TRBD1 (5 bases). With 4 bases removed from V and 7 bases from J, the gap between germline ends came to 14 bases. The germline V gene has CDR1 MNHEY and CDR2 SVGEGT. CDR3 length: 14 residues. The CDR3 reads CASSWAQTAQPQHF. CDR3 nucleotides: TGTGCCAGCAGTTGGGCCCAGACAGCACAGCCCCAGCATTTT.

The chain combines TRBV19 with TRBJ1-1, with a weak D call TRBD1 (5 bases). Trimming left V 4 bases short and J 4 bases short, with 13 bases between. CDR3 length: 14 amino acids. From germline, CDR1 is LNHDA and CDR2 SQIVND (reference sequence). CDR3 bases: TGTGCCAGTAGTAGGGGAGGACATTCCACTGAAGCTTTCTTT. Translated, it gives CASSRGGHSTEAFF.

This chain uses TRBV6-1 with TRBJ1-5; a weak D match, TRBD1 (6 bases). The germline V gene encodes CDR1 MNHNS and CDR2 SASEGT. This CDR3 has 11 amino acids. V was pared by 1 base and J by 11 bases, with 6 bases between. CDR3 in amino acids: CASSEGTAQHF. The CDR3 DNA reads as TGTGCCAGCAGTGAAGGGACAGCCCAGCATTTT.

The sample holds many counts of this clonotype. The V gene is TRBV4-1, the J gene TRBJ1-2; D gene uncertain. The CDR3 spans 15 residues. With 2 bases removed from V and 9 bases from J, the gap between germline ends came to 19 bases. The germline V gene encodes CDR1 MGHRA and CDR2 YSYEKL. The CDR3 DNA follows: TGCGCCAGCAGCCAAACTCACTCAGCCCCGGGGAGCTACACCTTC. Translation gives CASSQTHSAPGSYTF.

There are a few counts of this clonotype. The chain couples TRBV6-6 to TRBJ1-2; tentatively, D is TRBD1 (5 bases). The germline gives CDR1 MNHNY, CDR2 SVGAGI (reference sequence). CDR3 length: 14 residues. Trimming left V 6 bases short and J 2 bases short, with 13 bases between. CDR3: CASSPLTENYGYTF. The CDR3 DNA sequence: TGTGCCAGCAGCCCTTTGACAGAGAACTATGGCTACACCTTC.